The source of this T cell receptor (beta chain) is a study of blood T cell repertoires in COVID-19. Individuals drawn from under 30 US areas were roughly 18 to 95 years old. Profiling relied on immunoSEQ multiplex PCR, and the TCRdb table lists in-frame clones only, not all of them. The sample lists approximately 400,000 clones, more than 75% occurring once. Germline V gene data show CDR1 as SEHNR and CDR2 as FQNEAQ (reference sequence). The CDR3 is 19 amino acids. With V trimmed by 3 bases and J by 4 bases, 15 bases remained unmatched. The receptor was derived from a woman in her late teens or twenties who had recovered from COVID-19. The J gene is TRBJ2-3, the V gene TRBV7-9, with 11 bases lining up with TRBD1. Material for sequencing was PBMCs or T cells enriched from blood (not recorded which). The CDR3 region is CASSLGILRTGGSSDTQYF. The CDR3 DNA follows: TGTGCCAGCAGCTTGGGCATCCTCCGGACAGGGGGCTCATCAGATACGCAGTATTTT.